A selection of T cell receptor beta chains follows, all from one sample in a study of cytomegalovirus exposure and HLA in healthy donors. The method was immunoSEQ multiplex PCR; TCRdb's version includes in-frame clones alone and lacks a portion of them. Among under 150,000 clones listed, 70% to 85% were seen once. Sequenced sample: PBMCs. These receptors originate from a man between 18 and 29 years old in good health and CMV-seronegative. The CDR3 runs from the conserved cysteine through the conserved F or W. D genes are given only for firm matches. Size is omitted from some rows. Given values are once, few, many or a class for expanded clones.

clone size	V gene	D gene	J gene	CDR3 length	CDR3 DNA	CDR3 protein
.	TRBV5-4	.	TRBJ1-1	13	TGTGCCAGCAGCTTGGATGAGGGAACTGAAGCTTTCTTT	CASSLDEGTEAFF
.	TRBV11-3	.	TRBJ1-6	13	TGTGCCAGCAGCTTAGGCACGGGTTCACCCCTCCACTTT	CASSLGTGSPLHF
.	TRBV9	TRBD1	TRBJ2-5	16	TGTGCCAGCAGCCTCGCACGGGACAGCCCCCAGCAGACCCAGTACTTC	CASSLARDSPQQTQYF
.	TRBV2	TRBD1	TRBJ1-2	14	TGTGCCAGCAGTGAAGCGGGGGACAGAGGGGGCTACACCTTC	CASSEAGDRGGYTF
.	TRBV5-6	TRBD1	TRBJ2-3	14	TGTGCCAGCAGCTGGGGGACAGTCACAGATACGCAGTATTTT	CASSWGTVTDTQYF
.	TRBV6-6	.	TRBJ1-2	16	TGTGCCAGCAGCACCTGGACAGCCGGCGGGAACTATGGCTACACCTTC	CASSTWTAGGNYGYTF
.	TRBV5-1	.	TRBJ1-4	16	TGCGCCAGCAGCATTACCCGGCAGGCTCAAAATGAAAAACTGTTTTTT	CASSITRQAQNEKLFF
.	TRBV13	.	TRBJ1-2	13	TGTGCCAGCAGCTTAGATCAGGGTCGGGGCTACACCTTC	CASSLDQGRGYTF
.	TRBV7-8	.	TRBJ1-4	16	TGTGCCAGCAGCCCCAACGGCGGTGCAACTAATGAAAAACTGTTTTTT	CASSPNGGATNEKLFF
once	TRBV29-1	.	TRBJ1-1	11	TGCAGGGCTGGACATCGCACTGAAGCTTTCTTT	CRAGHRTEAFF
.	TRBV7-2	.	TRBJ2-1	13	TGTGCCAGCAGCTTAGCACCTAGCTCTGAGCAGTTCTTC	CASSLAPSSEQFF
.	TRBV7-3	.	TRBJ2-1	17	TGTGCCAGCAGCTTAACTGGACAGTATAGCTCCTACAATGAGCAGTTCTTC	CASSLTGQYSSYNEQFF
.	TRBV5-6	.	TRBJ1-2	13	TGTGCCAGCAGCTTGTCTATCCGGGATGGCTACACCTTC	CASSLSIRDGYTF
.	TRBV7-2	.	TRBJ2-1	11	TGTGCCAGCAGCATTGACACTGGGCAGTTCTTC	CASSIDTGQFF
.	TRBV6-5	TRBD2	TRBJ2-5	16	TGTGCCAGCAGTTCCTTACTAGCGGGGGACCAAGAGACCCAGTACTTC	CASSSLLAGDQETQYF
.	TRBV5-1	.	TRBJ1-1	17	TGCGCCAGCAGGTCGCGCGGGCAGCCGGCGTCTTACACTGAAGCTTTCTTT	CASRSRGQPASYTEAFF
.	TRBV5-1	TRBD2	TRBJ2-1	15	TGCGCCAGCAGTCGGTCAGCGGGGGTTCTAAATGAGCAGTTCTTC	CASSRSAGVLNEQFF
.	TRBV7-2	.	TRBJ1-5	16	TGTGCCAGCAGCCAGTCCGGGTCGGTTAGCAATCAGCCCCAGCATTTT	CASSQSGSVSNQPQHF
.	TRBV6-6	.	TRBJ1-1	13	TGTGCCAGCAGTTACGGCGGAAACACTGAAGCTTTCTTT	CASSYGGNTEAFF
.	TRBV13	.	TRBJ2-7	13	TGTGCCAGCAGCCCGTCCGGGTCCTACGAGCAGTACTTC	CASSPSGSYEQYF
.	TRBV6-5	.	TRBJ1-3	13	TGTGCCAGCAGTTACAGAGTAGGAAACACCATATATTTT	CASSYRVGNTIYF
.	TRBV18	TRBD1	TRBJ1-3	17	TGTGCCAGCTCACCAGTGGGGACAGCTGTCTCTGGAAACACCATATATTTT	CASSPVGTAVSGNTIYF
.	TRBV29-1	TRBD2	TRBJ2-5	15	TGCAGCGTTGGACTGGGGGGGAGGGTTCGTGAGACCCAGTACTTC	CSVGLGGRVRETQYF
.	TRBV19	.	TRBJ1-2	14	TGTGCCAGTAGTATCCCAGGGAAAAACTATGGCTACACCTTC	CASSIPGKNYGYTF
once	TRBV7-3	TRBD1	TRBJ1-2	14	TGTGCCAGCAGCTTAACGGGACAGGGCTATGGCTACACCTTC	CASSLTGQGYGYTF
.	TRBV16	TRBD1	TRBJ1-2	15	TGTGCCAGCAGCCAAAACAGGGGTTCAGAATATGGCTACACCTTC	CASSQNRGSEYGYTF
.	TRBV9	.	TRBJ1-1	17	TGTGCCAGCAGCGTAGAAGGGACTATACGACCGCGGAGCGAAGCTTTCTTT	CASSVEGTIRPRSEAFF
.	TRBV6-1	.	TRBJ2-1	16	TGTGCCAGCAGTGAAGCGCTGGGGGGACCGTCGGGTGAGCAGTTCTTC	CASSEALGGPSGEQFF
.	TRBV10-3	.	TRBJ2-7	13	TGTGCCATCGGAAGGGCGACAGAAACCGAGCAGTACTTC	CAIGRATETEQYF
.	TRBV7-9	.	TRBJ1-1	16	TGTGCCAGCAGCTTCCCCGGCGGGGGGCTCGACACTGAAGCTTTCTTT	CASSFPGGGLDTEAFF
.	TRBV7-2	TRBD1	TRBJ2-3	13	TGTGCCAGCAGCTCGCAAACAGGGGTTACGCAGTATTTT	CASSSQTGVTQYF